The 25 T cell receptor beta chains in this list originate from one sample, sequenced in a study of T cell repertoires in cytomegalovirus infection. The antigens for these receptors are not known. In TCRdb, the reads were re-called with MiXCR into one record per CDR3 protein. The sample lists around 200,000 distinct CDR3 sequences, approximately 40% occurring once. This specimen was CD8+ T cells from cultured PBMCs, taken from culture after CMV antigen stimulation. Receptors were obtained from a human donor in good health (CMV status not recorded). Some clones in this sample may be carry-over from other donors' samples.

The rearrangement links TRBV28 to TRBJ2-1; 13 bases are shared with TRBD2. The J segment lost 2 bases and the V segment lost 2 bases, leaving 9 bases of the junction unmatched. The CDR3 runs to 19 residues. Germline V gene sequence: CDR1 MDHEN, CDR2 SYDVKM. CDR3 in DNA: TGTGCCAGCAGTTTAATGGGACTAGCGGGGAGGGTCGCCTACAATGAGCAGTTCTTC. Protein product: CASSLMGLAGRVAYNEQFF.

The chain couples TRBV6-6 to TRBJ2-7; D possibly matches TRBD1 or TRBD2 (6 bases each). CDR1 and CDR2 (germline): MNHNY, SVGAGI (reference sequence). V was shortened by 6 bases and J by 0 bases, with 18 bases between the two germline ends. The CDR3 covers 16 residues. The DNA for the CDR3 is TGTGCCAGCAGCCCATGGGGGGCGGAGAGCTCCTACGAGCAGTACTTC. Translating it yields CASSPWGAESSYEQYF.

This clonotype appeared a few times. V usage is TRBV19 and J usage is TRBJ2-2; perhaps D is TRBD1 or TRBD2 (5 bases each). The CDR3 covers 17 residues. V was trimmed by 9 bases and J by 1 base, leaving 21 bases between them. Germline V gene sequence: CDR1 LNHDA, CDR2 SQIVND (reference sequence). CDR3 DNA: TGTGCCAGGGTACCCCCCTGGGGGACCAGGAACACCGGGGAGCTGTTTTTT. Translated: CARVPPWGTRNTGELFF.

The V call is TRBV7-6, the J call TRBJ1-1, with a possible D match to TRBD1 (6 bases). Trimming cost V 0 bases and J 7 bases, with 15 bases left between them. The CDR3 runs 15 residues. Germline CDR1 and CDR2: SGHVS and FNYEAQ. The CDR3 loop reads CASSLAPTGLGEAFF. The CDR3 DNA is TGTGCCAGCAGCTTAGCCCCTACAGGGCTGGGTGAAGCTTTCTTT.

Many counts were recorded for this clonotype. This chain connects TRBV19 to TRBJ2-7; D is perhaps TRBD2 (6 bases). Germline CDR1 is LNHDA and CDR2 is SQIVND (reference sequence). Trimming shortened V by 1 base and J by 2 bases, and 9 bases separated the two germline ends. This CDR3 is 14 amino acids long. The CDR3 DNA follows: TGTGCCAGTAGTATAGCGGGAGTAGCCTACGAGCAGTACTTC. It codes for CASSIAGVAYEQYF.

This chain joins TRBV24-1 and TRBJ2-2; weak D call: TRBD1 (5 bases). The CDR3 extends over 13 amino acids. V was trimmed by 9 bases and J by 1 base, leaving 8 bases between them. Per germline, CDR1 KGHDR and CDR2 SFDVKD. The DNA of the CDR3 is TGTGCCACCGCTCAGGGGAACACCGGGGAGCTGTTTTTT. This codes for CATAQGNTGELFF.

This clonotype appeared once. The J gene is TRBJ1-4, the V gene TRBV27; D is ambiguous. The germline CDR1 and CDR2 sequences are MNHEY and SMNVEV (reference sequence). The CDR3 runs to 15 residues. Trimming shortened V by 5 bases and J by 4 bases, and 14 bases separated the two germline ends. The CDR3 loop reads CASSPLTDINEKLFF. The CDR3 DNA is TGTGCCAGCAGTCCTCTGACGGATATTAATGAAAAACTGTTTTTT.

This clonotype was seen more than once but under ten times. The chain is built from TRBV7-9 and TRBJ2-7, with TRBD1 as a possible D gene (5 bases). The CDR3 totals 14 residues. V lost 7 bases and J lost 3, with 16 bases in between. CDR1 and CDR2 (germline): SEHNR, FQNEAQ (reference sequence). The CDR3 region is CASNQGVNGYEQYF. CDR3 coding DNA: TGTGCCAGCAACCAAGGGGTTAATGGCTACGAGCAGTACTTC.

The table lists this clonotype with a few counts. The rearrangement joins TRBV5-8 to TRBJ2-2, with a weak D call TRBD1 (6 bases). Trimming cost V 6 bases and J 3 bases, with 12 bases left between them. The CDR3 spans 14 residues. Germline V gene sequence: CDR1 SGHTS, CDR2 YDEGEE. The CDR3 loop reads CASKTGWDTGELFF. DNA for the CDR3: TGTGCCAGCAAAACAGGGTGGGACACCGGGGAGCTGTTTTTT.

The rearrangement joins TRBV10-3 to TRBJ1-4; TRBD1 might be the D (6 bases). V was trimmed by 10 bases and J by 6 bases, leaving 9 bases between them. Germline assignment: CDR1 ENHRY and CDR2 SYGVKD. This CDR3 has 11 residues. The CDR3 DNA reads as TGTGCCACCAGACAGGATGAAAAACTGTTTTTT. It translates to CATRQDEKLFF.

The rearrangement links TRBV6-5 to TRBJ2-1; 8 bases match TRBD1. The germline V gene has CDR1 MNHEY and CDR2 SVGAGI. Unmatched junction bases numbered 6, after V lost 2 bases and J lost 3 bases. The CDR3 spans 16 residues. The CDR3 region has the DNA TGTGCCAGCAGTTACACCCCAGGGGGCTACTACAATGAGCAGTTCTTC. It yields the protein CASSYTPGGYYNEQFF.

This clonotype was seen a handful of times. The rearrangement uses TRBV11-2 and TRBJ2-7, with 7 bases that match TRBD2. CDR1 and CDR2 from the germline V gene are SGHAT and FQNNGV. This CDR3 contains 14 residues. V was pared by 3 bases and J by 3 bases, with 5 bases of the junction left unmatched. The DNA of the CDR3 is TGTGCCAGCAGCTTTTACAGCGGGGACTACGAGCAGTACTTC. Translated: CASSFYSGDYEQYF.

A few counts support this clonotype. The J gene is TRBJ2-1, the V gene TRBV27; 14 bases fit TRBD2. There are 17 residues in the CDR3. Per germline, CDR1 MNHEY and CDR2 SMNVEV (reference sequence). Trimming at V came to 5 bases and at J to 2 bases, leaving 5 bases not matched to a gene. The CDR3 spells CASSLRLAGGPYNEQFF. The CDR3 DNA sequence: TGTGCCAGCAGTCTTAGACTAGCGGGAGGGCCCTACAATGAGCAGTTCTTC.

This clonotype occurred a few times. This chain connects TRBV28 to TRBJ2-7; D could derive from TRBD1 or TRBD2 (5 bases each). Trimming removed 4 bases at V and 1 base at J, with 14 bases between. The CDR3 totals 15 residues. Germline V gives CDR1 MDHEN, CDR2 SYDVKM. The CDR3, as DNA: TGTGCCAGCAGTTCCCCCAGGGACCTTTCCTACGAGCAGTACTTC. Protein sequence: CASSSPRDLSYEQYF.

The rearrangement joins TRBV11-1 to TRBJ1-1, with D uncertain. Germline-derived CDR1 and CDR2 are SGHAT and FQDESV (reference sequence). Between the trimmed V and J ends, which lost 1 base and 2 bases, there was a span of 5 bases. The CDR3 has 13 amino acids. The CDR3 protein is CASSLEFNTEAFF. CDR3 sequence (DNA): TGTGCCAGCAGCTTAGAGTTCAACACTGAAGCTTTCTTT.

The chain carries TRBV19 and TRBJ2-1, with D perhaps assigned TRBD1 or TRBD2 (5 bases each). V lost 5 bases to trimming and J lost 4 bases, with 12 bases between them. The CDR3 runs to 14 residues. The germline CDR1 and CDR2 sequences are LNHDA and SQIVND (reference sequence). CDR3: CASSPWDPYNEQFF. CDR3 in DNA: TGTGCCAGTAGTCCCTGGGACCCATACAATGAGCAGTTCTTC.

The chain combines TRBV6-1 with TRBJ1-1, with D tentatively TRBD1 (6 bases). The CDR3 runs 18 residues. Trimming left V 7 bases short and J 0 bases short, with 24 bases between. Germline V lookup: CDR1 MNHNS, CDR2 SASEGT. For the CDR3, the DNA is TGTGCCAGCACCAAGGGGGTCCTCGTGGACTACATGAACACTGAAGCTTTCTTT. Translated, it gives CASTKGVLVDYMNTEAFF.

The chain employs TRBV6-1 and TRBJ1-4, with D unresolved. Germline assignment: CDR1 MNHNS and CDR2 SASEGT. This CDR3 region has 18 residues. Trimming cost V 5 bases and J 0 bases, with 19 bases left between them. CDR3: CASSYVAPGSATNEKLFF. The DNA for the CDR3 is TGTGCCAGCAGTTACGTGGCCCCCGGGAGCGCAACTAATGAAAAACTGTTTTTT.

This clonotype has more than one count but fewer than ten. The CDR3 DNA reads TGTGCCAGTAATACCGGGACAGGGGCGGCTGGGGCCAACGTCCTGACTTTC. Protein product: CASNTGTGAAGANVLTF. The chain employs TRBV19 and TRBJ2-6; 10 nucleotides align to TRBD1. The CDR3 runs 17 residues. Germline CDR1 is LNHDA and CDR2 is SQIVND (reference sequence). The V segment lost 7 bases and the J segment 2 bases; nucleotides outside the gene matches: 8.

This clonotype was counted a few times. The rearrangement links TRBV7-9 to TRBJ2-7, with D perhaps matching TRBD1 or TRBD2 (7 bases each). This CDR3 is 17 amino acids long. V lost 3 bases and J lost 3, with 21 bases in between. The germline CDR1 and CDR2 sequences are SEHNR and FQNEAQ (reference sequence). CDR3 sequence reads: CASSFRSQGGDFYEQYF. CDR3 DNA sequence: TGTGCCAGCAGCTTCAGGTCCCAGGGGGGGGATTTCTACGAGCAGTACTTC.

This clonotype has a handful of counts. The rearrangement joins TRBV7-3 to TRBJ2-3; no definite D call. The CDR3 runs to 14 residues. Germline V gene sequence: CDR1 SGHTA, CDR2 FQGTGA. Trimming left V 4 bases short and J 2 bases short, with 10 bases between. CDR3 nucleotide sequence: TGTGCCAGCAGCTCCATTAAGGCCACAGATACGCAGTATTTT. This translates into CASSSIKATDTQYF. The full variable domain, with the rest looked up from reference TRBV7-3 and TRBJ2-3, is GAGVSQTPSNKVTEKGKYVELRCDPISGHTALYWYRQSLGQGPEFLIYFQGTGAADDSGLPNDRFFAVRPEGSVSTLKIQRTERGDSAVYLCASSSIKATDTQYFGPGTRLTVL.

This rearrangement joins TRBV6-8 to TRBJ1-1; TRBD1 might be the D (5 bases). The CDR3 sequence is 13 residues long. Germline V gives CDR1 MNHGY, CDR2 SAAAGT. Between the trimmed V and J ends, which lost 5 bases and 10 bases, there was a span of 17 bases. This CDR3 is CASSEAKGRAAFF. The CDR3 DNA sequence: TGTGCCAGCAGTGAAGCGAAGGGGCGGGCAGCTTTCTTT.

The V gene is TRBV7-2, the J gene TRBJ2-1; no clear D gene. This CDR3 is 14 amino acids long. Germline assignment: CDR1 SGHTA and CDR2 FQGNSA. The V end was cut by 5 bases, the J end by 2 bases, with 10 bases between. DNA for the CDR3: TGTGCCAGCAGCCCCTCGCAGGCCTACAATGAGCAGTTCTTC. It codes for CASSPSQAYNEQFF.

The chain links TRBV19 to TRBJ2-7, with D hard to call. Germline V gene lookup returns CDR1 LNHDA and CDR2 SQIVND (reference sequence). V lost 2 bases to trimming and J lost 1 base, with 6 bases between them. The CDR3 length is 13 residues. CDR3 amino acids: CASSITSSYEQYF. The CDR3 DNA sequence: TGTGCCAGTAGTATAACGAGTTCCTACGAGCAGTACTTC.

The sample holds many counts of this clonotype. The chain carries TRBV27 and TRBJ2-1, with a possible D match to TRBD2 (5 bases). V lost 0 bases to trimming and J lost 1 base, with 7 bases between them. CDR3 length: 15 amino acids. Germline V gene sequence: CDR1 MNHEY, CDR2 SMNVEV (reference sequence). CDR3 sequence: CASSLSLGSYNEQFF. Here the CDR3 DNA reads TGTGCCAGCAGTTTATCACTAGGGTCCTACAATGAGCAGTTCTTC.